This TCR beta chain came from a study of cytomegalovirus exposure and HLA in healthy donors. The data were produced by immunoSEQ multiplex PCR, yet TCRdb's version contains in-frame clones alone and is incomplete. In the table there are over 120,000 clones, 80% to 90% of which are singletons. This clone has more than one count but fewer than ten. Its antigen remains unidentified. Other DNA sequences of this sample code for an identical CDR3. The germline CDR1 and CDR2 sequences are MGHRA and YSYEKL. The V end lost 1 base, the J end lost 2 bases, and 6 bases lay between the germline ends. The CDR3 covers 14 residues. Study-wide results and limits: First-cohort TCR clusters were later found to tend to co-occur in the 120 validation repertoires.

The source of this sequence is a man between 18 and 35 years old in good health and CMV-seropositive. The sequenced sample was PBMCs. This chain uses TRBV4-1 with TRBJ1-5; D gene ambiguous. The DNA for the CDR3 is TGCGCCAGCAGCCAAGGCCCGGGCAATCAGCCCCAGCATTTT. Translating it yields CASSQGPGNQPQHF.